These 5 T cell receptor beta chains came from one sample sequenced in a study of CD4 and CD8 cells across lung adenocarcinoma regions (dated by TCRdb to the late 2010s). The library relied on PCR. Sequencing instrument: HiSeq X Ten. In-frame beta chains were kept once TCRdb had trimmed the public reads at Q25 with fastp and called clones with MiXCR. Rows matching on CDR3 protein sequence are summarized as one entry with the most common DNA and genes. The sample table shows some 23,000 distinct CDR3 sequences, and almost 50% are seen once. The ten largest make up nearly 50% of the sample. The specimen was CD8+ T cells from the center of a lung tumor. The sample's cell subset or site label is to be understood as: tumor center region. The receptors derive from a male donor with lung adenocarcinoma. The CD4 and CD8 labels of this study may be unreliable.

In its sample, this clonotype is medium-sized. J is TRBJ2-2 and V is TRBV6-5; 10 bases agree with TRBD2. CDR1 and CDR2 from the germline V gene are MNHEY and SVGAGI. Germline trimming cut 4 bases from V and 7 bases from J; bases unmatched to any gene: 9. The CDR3 extends over 16 amino acids. The CDR3 loop reads CASSSSPSGSDGELFF. CDR3 in DNA: TGTGCCAGCAGTTCCAGTCCTAGCGGGAGTGACGGGGAGCTGTTTTTT.

With regard to this clonotype: The conserved closing phenylalanine or tryptophan is absent in this CDR3, likely reflecting a read error. The limits of the CDR3 on the DNA are not certain, so only TCRdb's listed CDR3 is given. The V call is TRBV6-1, the J call TRBJ2-1; the table's D call, TRBD1, was not checked against the DNA. Germline assignment: CDR1 MNHNS and CDR2 SASEGT. The CDR3 region is 15 residues in length, termini included. The CDR3 sequence: CASSEVRQGKGTRFS.

The V and J genes are TRBV6-1 and TRBJ2-3; a possible D gene is TRBD2 (6 bases). V lost 3 bases to trimming and J lost 11 bases, with 21 bases between them. The germline V gene encodes CDR1 MNHNS and CDR2 SASEGT. The length of the CDR3 is 15 residues. This CDR3 reads CASSEGLGGRDMQYF. For the CDR3, the DNA is TGTGCCAGCAGTGAGGGGTTAGGAGGGAGAGACATGCAGTATTTT.

Worth noting for this clonotype: The germline gene is not matched at one end of the junction; a read error may be the cause. The chain carries TRBV6-1 and TRBJ2-5; TRBD1 might be the D (6 bases). The CDR3 runs to 14 residues. Germline V lookup: CDR1 MNHNS, CDR2 SASEGT. DNA of the CDR3: TGTGCGAGCAGTGGGGGCCGTGACCGAGAGACGCAGTACTTC. Its protein is CASSGGRDRETQYF.

V is TRBV6-1 and J is TRBJ2-1; D could derive from TRBD1 or TRBD2 (6 bases each). V dropped 8 bases and J dropped 12 bases, with 29 bases sitting between them. Germline lookup yields CDR1 MNHNS and CDR2 SASEGT. This CDR3 region has 16 residues. CDR3 in amino acids: CASRGTWAGGTNTQFF. CDR3 nucleotides: TGTGCCAGCCGGGGAACGTGGGCTGGGGGGACAAATACGCAGTTCTTC.